Listed below are T cell receptor beta chains from one sample, sequenced in a study of T-cell memory formation after mild COVID-19. TCRdb recomputed calls from the 5' RACE reads with MiXCR, one row per CDR3 protein. The top ten clones hold around a fifth of a sample with just under 350,000 distinct CDR3 sequences, 10% to 15% of them seen once. Sample: PBMCs or a T cell subset sorted from them (not recorded which). These TCRs come from a man between 18 and 35 years old who had mild COVID-19 (a few samples of this study predate the infection). Cell type and time point are not known. Both conserved end residues are part of each CDR3. The D gene is left open where the match is weak. Size is omitted from some rows. Given values are once, few, many or a class for expanded clones.

size | J | V | D | DNA | CDR3
few | TRBJ1-2 | TRBV12-3/TRBV12-4 | - | TGTGCCAGCGCCCTAGGGGAGTCCTATGGCTACACCTTC | CASALGESYGYTF
few | TRBJ2-2 | TRBV7-9 | - | TGTGCCAGCCTAATTTTGGCCGGGGAGCTGTTTTTT | CASLILAGELFF
few | TRBJ1-2 | TRBV29-1 | - | TGCAGCGCGGCGAGAGGATATGGCTACACCTTC | CSAARGYGYTF
few | TRBJ1-1 | TRBV4-3 | TRBD1 | TGCGCCAGCAGCCACCTGACAGGGGGCGTGTGGACTGAAGCTTTCTTT | CASSHLTGGVWTEAFF
few | TRBJ1-1 | TRBV12-3/TRBV12-4 | - | TGTGCCAGCAGTTTTGCGGGCAACACTGAAGCTTTCTTT | CASSFAGNTEAFF
- | TRBJ2-3 | TRBV7-2 | - | TGTGCCAGCAGCCACCCGGAGGAGGGGAGCACAGATACGCCGTATTTT | CASSHPEEGSTDTPYF
few | TRBJ1-1 | TRBV7-9 | - | TGTGCCAGCACCGGGGTCCCACACGGGAACACTGAAGCTTTCTTT | CASTGVPHGNTEAFF
- | TRBJ2-7 | TRBV12-3/TRBV12-4 | - | TGTGCCAGCAGTTTGAGAGGGAAGGGCCCCTCCTTTAACTTC | CASSLRGKGPSFNF
- | TRBJ2-7 | TRBV3-1 | TRBD2 | TGTGCCAGCAGCCCGACCTTTGGCGGGGGGGCCAACGAGCAGTACTTC | CASSPTFGGGANEQYF
- | TRBJ1-5 | TRBV12-3/TRBV12-4 | - | TGTGCCAGCAGCGATCAGGGAAGGGGTGGTAGCAATCAGCCCCAGCATTTT | CASSDQGRGGSNQPQHF
- | TRBJ2-3 | TRBV7-2 | TRBD2 | TGTGCCAGCAGCAAGGGACTAGCGGGAGCCACAGATACGCAGTATTTT | CASSKGLAGATDTQYF
- | TRBJ2-5 | TRBV4-1 | TRBD2 | TGCGCCAGCAGCCGGAGGACTAGCGGCATGCTGGGGGGGGAGACCCAGTACTTC | CASSRRTSGMLGGETQYF
- | TRBJ1-5 | TRBV4-1 | TRBD1 | TGCGCCAGCAGCCTGATTACCGGGACAGGGGACAATCAGCCCCAGCATTTT | CASSLITGTGDNQPQHF
- | TRBJ2-5 | TRBV29-1 | - | TGCAGCGTTGAAGAGGGTGGAGAGACCCAGTACTTC | CSVEEGGETQYF
few | TRBJ1-5 | TRBV9 | TRBD1 | TGTGCCAGCAGCGTAGGACAGGGTTCTCAGCCCCAGCATTTT | CASSVGQGSQPQHF
many | TRBJ2-7 | TRBV6-6 | - | TGTGCCAGCAGTTACCCCCCCGGACGGAGGGCCTACGAGCAGTACTTC | CASSYPPGRRAYEQYF
- | TRBJ2-5 | TRBV3-1 | - | TGTGCCAGCAGCCAAGGGACAGTGGACGGGACCCAGTACTTC | CASSQGTVDGTQYF
- | TRBJ1-2 | TRBV27 | TRBD1 | TGTGCCAGCACTCCGGGACAGGGTAGCGGCTACACCTTC | CASTPGQGSGYTF
- | TRBJ1-5 | TRBV6-5 | - | TGTGCCAGCAGCCTTAACCGGGACACCTATCAGCCCCAGCATTTT | CASSLNRDTYQPQHF
few | TRBJ2-1 | TRBV7-3 | - | TGTGCCAGCAGCTTATACCGGGGCAATGAGCAGTTCTTC | CASSLYRGNEQFF
few | TRBJ1-3 | TRBV7-9 | TRBD1 | TGTGCCAGCAGCCGAGACAGGGACGACACCATATATTTT | CASSRDRDDTIYF
few | TRBJ1-5 | TRBV9 | - | TGTGCCAGCAGCGTAGCTCCGTGTATGCCCGATCAGCCCCAGCATTTT | CASSVAPCMPDQPQHF
few | TRBJ2-7 | TRBV5-1 | - | TGCGCCAGCAGCTTTGGGGGCCGGTACGAGCAGTACTTC | CASSFGGRYEQYF
many | TRBJ2-1 | TRBV5-1 | - | TGCGCCAGCAGCTTGGAGGGCTCCTACAATGAGCAGTTCTTC | CASSLEGSYNEQFF
- | TRBJ2-3 | TRBV6-2/TRBV6-3 | TRBD1 | TGTGCCAGCAGTGGACCGGACAGGGGGACAGATACGCAGTATTTT | CASSGPDRGTDTQYF
- | TRBJ2-7 | TRBV6-5 | - | TGTGCCACCCTTAACTGGGACGAGCAGTACTTC | CATLNWDEQYF
few | TRBJ2-7 | TRBV5-4 | - | TGTGCCAGCAGCCCCAATCCGGGCAGTTTGACCTACGAGCAGTACTTC | CASSPNPGSLTYEQYF
- | TRBJ2-1 | TRBV14 | - | TGTGCCAGCAGTCCTATATCCTACAATGAGCAGTTCTTC | CASSPISYNEQFF
- | TRBJ2-7 | TRBV18 | - | TGTGCCAGCTCACCACCAGCAGGCTACGAGCAGTACTTC | CASSPPAGYEQYF
few | TRBJ2-1 | TRBV7-2 | TRBD1 | TGTGCCAGCAGCCCGACTGGACAGGGCGGCTACAATGAGCAGTTCTTC | CASSPTGQGGYNEQFF
few | TRBJ1-1 | TRBV7-9 | - | TGTGCCGCAGCAATGGGCGGCACTGAAGCTTTCTTT | CAAAMGGTEAFF
few | TRBJ1-5 | TRBV20-1 | - | TGCAGTGCTAGAACAGGACGGGGGCAGCCCCAGCATTTT | CSARTGRGQPQHF
many | TRBJ1-6 | TRBV12-3/TRBV12-4 | TRBD1 | TGTGCCAGCAGTCTAGGGACAGGGAGGAATTCACCCCTCCACTTT | CASSLGTGRNSPLHF
- | TRBJ2-7 | TRBV10-3 | TRBD1 | TGTGCCATCAGTGAGCAGGACAGGGGCTACGAGCAGTACTTC | CAISEQDRGYEQYF
many | TRBJ2-5 | TRBV15 | - | TGTGCCACCAGCATTACAGAGACCCAGTACTTC | CATSITETQYF
- | TRBJ2-5 | TRBV4-2 | TRBD1 | TGTGCCAGCAGCCATGTTATGACAGGGGGTAAGGAGACCCAGTACTTC | CASSHVMTGGKETQYF
- | TRBJ2-5 | TRBV28 | TRBD1 | TGTGCCAGCATACCGGGACAGTTCCAAGAGACCCAGTACTTC | CASIPGQFQETQYF
- | TRBJ2-7 | TRBV3-1 | TRBD1 | TGTGCCAGCAGCCAAGGGACAGGGGGAAGGGAGCAGTACTTC | CASSQGTGGREQYF
- | TRBJ1-4 | TRBV6-5 | - | TGTGCCAGCAGTTTGACAGATTATAATGAAAAACTGTTTTTT | CASSLTDYNEKLFF
few | TRBJ1-2 | TRBV7-9 | - | TGTGCCAGCAGCTCCTTCCCCACCTATGGCTACACCTTC | CASSSFPTYGYTF
few | TRBJ2-1 | TRBV9 | - | TGTGCCAGCAGCCTCCCAGGGTCAGTTTACAATGAGCAGTTCTTC | CASSLPGSVYNEQFF
- | TRBJ2-1 | TRBV20-1 | TRBD2 | TGCAGTGCTAGAGCCCTAGCGGGGGTAAATGAGCAGTTCTTC | CSARALAGVNEQFF
few | TRBJ1-4 | TRBV7-9 | - | TGTGCCAGCAGCTTAGTGGTCAGGACTAATGAAAAACTGTTTTTT | CASSLVVRTNEKLFF
few | TRBJ2-3 | TRBV5-1 | - | TGCGCCAGCAGCTTTGGGCTAACCATCACAGATACGCAGTATTTT | CASSFGLTITDTQYF
many | TRBJ2-5 | TRBV29-1 | - | TGCAGCGTCCCGCTTGGGGGTTATCAAGAGACCCAGTACTTC | CSVPLGGYQETQYF
- | TRBJ1-2 | TRBV12-3/TRBV12-4 | TRBD1 | TGTGCCAGCAGATTGACAGGGTTCGGCTACACCTTC | CASRLTGFGYTF
- | TRBJ1-5 | TRBV10-3 | - | TGTGCCATCGGAGATCAGCCCCAGCATTTT | CAIGDQPQHF
- | TRBJ2-3 | TRBV5-1 | - | TGCGCCAGCAGCCCAACAGGACTTAGGGATACGCAGTATTTT | CASSPTGLRDTQYF
many | TRBJ1-2 | TRBV5-1 | TRBD1 | TGCGCCAGCAGCCCAGGACAGGCCCTTTATGGCTACACCTTC | CASSPGQALYGYTF
few | TRBJ2-1 | TRBV27 | - | TGTGCCAGCAGTTTCCGGCCGGGAAATGAGCAGTTCTTC | CASSFRPGNEQFF
few | TRBJ2-2 | TRBV7-9 | - | TGTGCCAGCAGCTTAAAAGGGTCGACCCGGGAGCTGTTTTTT | CASSLKGSTRELFF
many | TRBJ1-5 | TRBV7-8 | - | TGTGCCAGCAGCTTTAGAGGGGGGCAGCCCCAGCATTTT | CASSFRGGQPQHF
few | TRBJ1-1 | TRBV6-5 | - | TGTGCCAGCAGTCCCGATGGCACTGAAGCTTTCTTT | CASSPDGTEAFF
few | TRBJ2-2 | TRBV7-6 | - | TGTGCCAGCAGCTTATTACAGGTTATGAACACCGGGGAGCTGTTTTTT | CASSLLQVMNTGELFF
few | TRBJ1-4 | TRBV7-9 | - | TGTGCCAGCAGCTCTCAGGGGCAAGTGAGAGAAAAACTGTTTTTT | CASSSQGQVREKLFF
few | TRBJ2-3 | TRBV12-5 | TRBD1 | TGTGCTAGTGGTGTGACAGGGACAGATACGCAGTATTTT | CASGVTGTDTQYF
many | TRBJ1-1 | TRBV4-3 | - | TGCGCCAGCAGCCATGACGATTGGGGTTCGGACACTGAAGCTTTCTTT | CASSHDDWGSDTEAFF
- | TRBJ2-1 | TRBV7-9 | TRBD1 | TGTGCCAGCAGCTCCGACAGGGAATACAATGAGCAGTTCTTC | CASSSDREYNEQFF
few | TRBJ2-1 | TRBV12-3/TRBV12-4 | - | TGTGCCAGCAACTCAATTAACCCCCCCAATGAGCAGTTCTTC | CASNSINPPNEQFF
many | TRBJ1-1 | TRBV2 | - | TGTGCCAGCAGTGTGGTAGAGAACACTGAAGCTTTCTTT | CASSVVENTEAFF